One and the same sample provided the 21 T cell receptor beta chains below, sequenced in a study of cytomegalovirus exposure and HLA in healthy donors. The PCR employed 60 Vbeta primers together with 13 Jbeta primers. Libraries were prepared by immunoSEQ multiplex PCR; TCRdb keeps only in-frame clonotypes and omits some of them. The sample includes around 130,000 clones, approximately 88% of them seen just once. Sequenced: PBMCs. Receptors originate from a middle-aged woman in good health and CMV-seronegative.

V gene TRBV5-4 combines with J gene TRBJ2-3; 12 bases line up with TRBD2. Trimming took 4 bases from V and 4 from J; bases not matched to a gene: 4. Germline CDR1 is SGHNT and CDR2 is YYREEE (reference sequence). The CDR3 spans 15 residues. CDR3 in amino acids: CASSVTSGRPDTQYF. The CDR3 nucleotides read TGTGCCAGCAGCGTGACTAGCGGGAGACCAGATACGCAGTATTTT.

This clone was seen just once. The chain joins TRBV7-2 to TRBJ2-5; maybe TRBD1 (6 bases). The V and J ends lost 2 bases and 4 bases respectively, with 17 bases between them. The germline gives CDR1 SGHTA, CDR2 FQGNSA. This CDR3 has 16 amino acids. The CDR3 DNA sequence: TGTGCCAGCAGCTTAAACGCTGGGGACACCAGAGAGACCCAGTACTTC. This encodes CASSLNAGDTRETQYF.

The chain employs TRBV6-1 and TRBJ1-2, with D maybe TRBD1 (5 bases). The CDR3 covers 14 residues. The germline CDR1 and CDR2 sequences are MNHNS and SASEGT. Trimming shortened V by 1 base and J by 8 bases, and 14 bases separated the two germline ends. CDR3 nucleotide sequence: TGTGCCAGCAGTGAAGGGGGCACACGTCTCGGCTACACCTTC. It translates to CASSEGGTRLGYTF.

Turning to this clone: Within the sample, other DNA sequences also encode this same CDR3. This chain joins TRBV7-2 and TRBJ1-2; no clear D gene. Germline lookup yields CDR1 SGHTA and CDR2 FQGNSA. Between the trimmed V and J ends, which lost 1 base and 4 bases, there was a span of 4 bases. This CDR3 comprises 12 residues. The CDR3 here is CASSLGGYGYTF. CDR3 DNA sequence: TGTGCCAGCAGCTTAGGCGGCTATGGCTACACCTTC.

This clone was observed a few times. This chain uses TRBV25-1 with TRBJ1-5, with a possible D match to TRBD1 (6 bases). Trimming cost V 5 bases and J 9 bases, with 17 bases left between them. The CDR3 runs to 14 residues. The germline V gene has CDR1 MGHDK and CDR2 SYGVNS. For the CDR3, the DNA is TGTGCCAGCAGTTCCCGGGACATGTTATCGCCCCAGCATTTT. Amino acid sequence: CASSSRDMLSPQHF. The entire variable domain, with the rest obtained from reference TRBV25-1 and TRBJ1-5, is as follows: EADIYQTPRYLVIGTGKKITLECSQTMGHDKMYWYQQDPGMELHLIHYSYGVNSTEKGDLSSESTVSRIRTEHFPLTLESARPSHTSQYLCASSSRDMLSPQHFGDGTRLSIL.

The chain has TRBV11-2 and TRBJ2-1, with 9 bases aligning to TRBD1. Trimming cost V 2 bases and J 6 bases; bases outside gene matches: 5. CDR3 length: 15 amino acids. Germline V gives CDR1 SGHAT, CDR2 FQNNGV. The CDR3 nucleotides read TGTGCCAGCAGCTTAATGGGACAGGGACCCAATGAGCAGTTCTTC. Translated: CASSLMGQGPNEQFF.

This sequence joins TRBV5-4 and TRBJ2-5, with 10 nucleotides matching TRBD2. Germline lookup yields CDR1 SGHNT and CDR2 YYREEE (reference sequence). With 4 bases clipped from V and 9 bases from J, the junction kept 15 bases outside the gene matches. The CDR3 covers 16 residues. The CDR3: CASSPAPSGGVRAQYF. CDR3 sequence (DNA): TGTGCCAGCAGCCCCGCCCCTAGCGGGGGCGTTAGAGCCCAGTACTTC.

This clone appeared a single time. J is TRBJ2-7 and V is TRBV6-1, with D possibly TRBD1 on 5 matching bases. Per germline, CDR1 MNHNS and CDR2 SASEGT. The V gene lost 2 bases and the J gene lost 1 base, with 12 bases spanning the gap. This CDR3 has 15 amino acids. The CDR3 reads CASSELPQGSYEQYF. The CDR3 DNA follows: TGTGCCAGCAGTGAACTTCCCCAGGGTTCCTACGAGCAGTACTTC.

This chain uses TRBV7-2 with TRBJ2-5, with 7 bases matching TRBD1. V dropped 3 bases and J dropped 5; count of bases not matched to a gene: 9. Germline V gene data show CDR1 as SGHTA and CDR2 as FQGNSA. The CDR3 spans 15 residues. The CDR3 is CASSFGPGGGETQYF. In nucleotides, the CDR3 is TGTGCCAGCAGCTTTGGGCCAGGGGGTGGGGAGACCCAGTACTTC.

The chain uses TRBV19 and TRBJ2-5, with TRBD1 identical over 8 bases. TRBJ2-7 explains the end of the DNA better; the J call may be wrong. Germline loops: CDR1 LNHDA, CDR2 SQIVND (reference sequence). The CDR3 loop spans 15 amino acids. CDR3 sequence: CASTFGQGQEYEQYF. In DNA, the CDR3 is TGTGCCAGTACCTTCGGACAGGGCCAAGAATACGAGCAGTACTTC.

This chain uses TRBV6-5 with TRBJ2-7; 8 bases are a match to TRBD1. Unmatched junction bases numbered 10, after V lost 8 bases and J lost 7 bases. CDR1 and CDR2 (germline): MNHEY, SVGAGI. This CDR3 contains 13 residues. CDR3 region: CASGGQATGEQYF. CDR3 DNA: TGTGCCAGCGGGGGACAGGCGACTGGGGAGCAGTACTTC.

The chain has TRBV20-1 and TRBJ2-7, with D unclear. The length of the CDR3 is 10 residues. Germline values: CDR1 DFQATT, CDR2 SNEGSKA (reference sequence). The V end was cut by 3 bases, the J end by 5 bases, with 5 bases between. This CDR3 is CSASLDEQYF. The CDR3 DNA is TGCAGTGCTAGTCTAGACGAGCAGTACTTC.

The chain employs TRBV6-5 and TRBJ2-5, with TRBD2 matching over 12 bases. The CDR3 loop spans 16 amino acids. V gave up 3 bases and J gave up 5 bases; unmatched junction bases: 7. Germline V gene data show CDR1 as MNHEY and CDR2 as SVGAGI. As DNA, the CDR3 is TGTGCCAGCAGTTATGGTCTAGCGGGAGGGTCGGAGACCCAGTACTTC. Residues: CASSYGLAGGSETQYF.

The chain joins TRBV21-1 to TRBJ2-6; TRBD2 is the table's D call and was not checked against the DNA. TRBV21-1 is classified as a pseudogene. This CDR3 has 15 residues. This CDR3 reads CASSRSGTGANVLTF. In nucleotides, the CDR3 is TGTGCCAGCAGCCGAAGCGGTACTGGGGCCAACGTCCTGACTTTC.

This chain uses TRBV27 with TRBJ2-4; 7 bases match TRBD2. Germline V lookup: CDR1 MNHEY, CDR2 SMNVEV (reference sequence). The CDR3 length is 17 residues. The J segment lost 8 bases and the V segment lost 0 bases, leaving 13 bases of the junction unmatched. In DNA, the CDR3 is TGTGCCAGCAGTTTATCGCTCGGTTCGCGGGGGAGAGACATTCAGTACTTC. This gives the protein CASSLSLGSRGRDIQYF.

The chain is built from TRBV30 and TRBJ2-7; TRBD2 matches at 7 bases. From germline, CDR1 is GTSNPN and CDR2 SVGIG (reference sequence). The CDR3 is 14 residues long. V was pared by 5 bases and J by 6 bases, with 13 bases of the junction left unmatched. CDR3 region: CAWSRGGGFLEQYF. The CDR3 nucleotides are TGTGCCTGGTCACGTGGGGGGGGTTTCCTCGAGCAGTACTTC. The whole variable domain, remainder taken from reference TRBV30 and TRBJ2-7, is SQTIHQWPATLVQPVGSPLSLECTVEGTSNPNLYWYRQAAGRGLQLLFYSVGIGQISSEVPQNLSASRPQDRQFILSSKKLLLSDSGFYLCAWSRGGGFLEQYFGPGTRLTVT.

The V call is TRBV6-5, the J call TRBJ1-5; possibly TRBD1 for D (5 bases). CDR3 length equals 14 residues. Germline V gives CDR1 MNHEY, CDR2 SVGAGI. Trimming removed 0 bases at V and 6 bases at J, with 9 bases between. The CDR3 sequence is CASSYSGGGQPQHF. The CDR3 DNA reads TGTGCCAGCAGTTACTCCGGGGGAGGTCAGCCCCAGCATTTT.

The rearrangement uses TRBV29-1 and TRBJ1-2, with TRBD1 matching 7 bases. The CDR3 runs 14 residues. The V and J ends lost 0 bases and 8 bases, in that order; junction bases with no gene match: 9. Germline CDR1 is SQVTM and CDR2 is ANQGSEA. The CDR3 is CSVEDYRGAGGYTF. CDR3 bases: TGCAGCGTTGAAGATTACAGGGGCGCGGGGGGCTACACCTTC.

Here the CDR3 reads CASRTQVNLPNTEAFF. DNA for the CDR3: TGTGCCAGCAGGACACAGGTTAACCTACCGAACACTGAAGCTTTCTTT. The chain has TRBV2 and TRBJ1-1; D might be TRBD1 (5 bases). Deletions cut 6 bases from V and 1 base from J, with 18 bases between. Germline V gene lookup returns CDR1 SNHLY and CDR2 FYNNEI. CDR3 size: 16 residues.

The rearrangement uses TRBV2 and TRBJ2-7; TRBD1 matches at 9 bases. Germline V CDR1 and CDR2: SNHLY, FYNNEI. V was pared by 4 bases and J by 6 bases, with 7 bases of the junction left unmatched. The CDR3 has 14 amino acids. Here the CDR3 reads CASSGGTGSLEQYF. In DNA, the CDR3 is TGTGCCAGCAGTGGCGGGACAGGGTCTCTCGAGCAGTACTTC.

This chain joins TRBV9 and TRBJ2-7; TRBD2 agrees at 13 bases. The J segment lost 4 bases and the V segment lost 3 bases, leaving 1 base of the junction unmatched. Per germline, CDR1 SGDLS and CDR2 YYNGEE. This CDR3 contains 14 residues. CDR3 sequence: CASSAGLAGYEQYF. For the CDR3, the DNA is TGTGCCAGCAGCGCGGGACTAGCGGGATACGAGCAGTACTTC.